This TCR beta chain was identified during a study of blood T cell repertoires in COVID-19 (TCRdb year 2020). About the study as a whole: Collaborator samples came from the United States, Italy and Spain and covered acute and convalescent phases of COVID-19. Where HLA class I and class II types were available, the types were taken from metadata supplied by the sample provider, not from assay-based typing. The repertoires were made available in a free public database intended to serve as a resource for research on the immune response to SARS-CoV-2. The samples were drawn from two sources: the first 160 participants of the ongoing ImmuneRACE study, and 1,000 to 1,500 subjects contributed by 6 global collaborators. The dataset comprised deeply sampled blood TCRbeta repertoires from subjects exposed to, actively infected with, or recovered from COVID-19. The prospective study material was composed of cDNA or gDNA derived from T cells, B-cell-depleted T cells, or PBMCs. Sample metadata almost always included a de-identified subject ID, COVID-19 status, age in years and sex. What the study reported, not specific to this receptor: The quantity of clinical and demographic metadata differed by source and by participant and was supplied without curation.

The germline V gene sets CDR1 to SGHTA and CDR2 to FQGNSA. A distance of 15 bases separates the germline ends of V and J, which lose 1 base and 6 bases respectively. From cysteine to phenylalanine, the CDR3 is 16 amino acids long. CDR3 DNA only is kept here, 48 bases in frame from base 1. As to this clone: Its antigen remains unidentified. Base qualities are not at hand, and no much larger clone is one base apart.

TCRbeta CDR3 regions were amplified from genomic DNA by means of the immunoSEQ Assay, a bias-controlled multiplex PCR. The published analysis was carried out like this. Nucleated cell counts per sample were estimated from amplification of reference gene primers within the assay. To quantify the absolute abundance of each unique TCRbeta CDR3 rearrangement, sequence reads were collapsed and filtered. For each sample, productive Simpson clonality was calculated as the square root of Simpson's diversity index across productive rearrangements. Here the immuneACCESS table is served through TCRdb, limited to in-frame sequences with V and J called. Missing clones are a known gap in these copies; in checked studies unresolved V genes cover under half, and the rest lacks a known reason. V, J and clone size were drawn from that table, and D and trimming were deduced from the DNA. The sample table contains 90,000 to 150,000 clones; only one count was recorded for roughly 85% of them. Under 13% of the sample lies in the top ten.

Collaborating institutions collected whole blood in K2EDTA tubes following their own protocols. For TCRbeta analysis, collaborators shipped samples in one of three forms: frozen whole blood, isolated PBMCs, or DNA extracted from either of those sample types. The sequenced sample consisted of peripheral blood. This TCR was sampled from a man older than 75 with acute or convalescent COVID-19. The chain is made from TRBV7-2 and TRBJ2-2, with a tentative D gene TRBD2 over 5 matching bases. The encoded CDR3 is CASSLGAVGIPGELFF. The DNA sequence is as follows: TGTGCCAGCAGCTTAGGGGCGGTCGGGATCCCCGGGGAGCTGTTTTTT.